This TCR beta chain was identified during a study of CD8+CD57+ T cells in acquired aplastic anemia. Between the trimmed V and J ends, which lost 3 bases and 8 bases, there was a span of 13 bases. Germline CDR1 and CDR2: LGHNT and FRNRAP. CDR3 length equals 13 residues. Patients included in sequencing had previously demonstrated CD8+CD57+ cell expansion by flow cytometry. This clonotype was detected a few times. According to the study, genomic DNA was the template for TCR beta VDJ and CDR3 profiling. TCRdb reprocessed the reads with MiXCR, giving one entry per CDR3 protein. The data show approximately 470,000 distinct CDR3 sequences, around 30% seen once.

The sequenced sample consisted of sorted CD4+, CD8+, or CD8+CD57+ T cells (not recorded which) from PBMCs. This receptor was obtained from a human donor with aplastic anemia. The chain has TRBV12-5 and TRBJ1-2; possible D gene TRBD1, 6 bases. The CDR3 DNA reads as TGTGCTAGTGGTTTTACAGGGACCCTGGGCTACACCTTC. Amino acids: CASGFTGTLGYTF.